This T cell receptor (beta chain) was observed in a study of T cells in Graves' hyperthyroidism and ophthalmopathy. TCR beta CDR3 region amplification was performed from RNA transcripts. Researchers ran a first-round RT-PCR on the TCR CDR3 using the HTBI primer set. TCRdb re-called the multiplex PCR reads through MiXCR, storing one row per CDR3 protein. This table has hundreds of thousands of distinct CDR3 sequences, around 22% appearing once. This CDR3 is 10 amino acids long. Germline V CDR1 and CDR2: MDHEN, SYDVKM. Trimming took off 7 bases at V and 2 bases at J, with 2 bases between the two ends. The sequencing sample was made of blood. The rearrangement uses TRBV28 and TRBJ2-5, with D unclear. The clonotype originates from a woman aged 30 to 39 with Graves' ophthalmopathy. CDR3 sequence reads: CASKQETQYF. Here the CDR3 DNA reads TGTGCCAGCAAGCAAGAGACCCAGTACTTC.